The rows below give T cell receptor beta chains drawn from one sample of a study of cytomegalovirus exposure and HLA in healthy donors. Some clones are missing from TCRdb's copy, which holds only in-frame ones; the method was immunoSEQ multiplex PCR. The sample holds about 160,000 clones; around 80% are singletons and the top ten take 7%. Sequenced sample: PBMCs. The source is a woman aged 40-49 years in good health and CMV-seropositive. CDR3s include the opening cysteine and the closing phenylalanine or tryptophan. D genes are given only for firm matches. Clone sizes are given selectively: once, few, many, or a class where the clone is expanded.

V: TRBV13; length: 14; size: NA; J: TRBJ2-7; D: NA; DNA: TGTGCCAGCAGCTTGTGGTCGAGAACCTACGAGCAGTACTTC; CDR3: CASSLWSRTYEQYF
V: TRBV28; length: 16; size: NA; J: TRBJ2-3; D: TRBD1; DNA: TGTGCCAGCAGTTTAGGGTCAGGGGGACACACAGATACGCAGTATTTT; CDR3: CASSLGSGGHTDTQYF
V: TRBV11-2; length: 13; size: few; J: TRBJ2-2; D: NA; DNA: TGTGCCAGCAGCATCACAGCCACCGGGGAGCTGTTTTTT; CDR3: CASSITATGELFF
V: TRBV7-8; length: 13; size: NA; J: TRBJ2-2; D: NA; DNA: TGTGCCAGCAGCCGACAGTTCACCGGGGAGCTGTTTTTT; CDR3: CASSRQFTGELFF
V: TRBV7-8; length: 14; size: NA; J: TRBJ1-1; D: TRBD1; DNA: TGTGCCAGCAGCTCATCAGGGGGAATCACTGAAGCTTTCTTT; CDR3: CASSSSGGITEAFF
V: TRBV6-1; length: 16; size: NA; J: TRBJ2-5; D: NA; DNA: TGTGCCAGCAGTGAAGCGTGGGGCCTGGGCCAAGAGACCCAGTACTTC; CDR3: CASSEAWGLGQETQYF
V: TRBV30; length: 16; size: NA; J: TRBJ2-7; D: TRBD2; DNA: TGTGCCTGGAATCTCAGGGGCGGGGGGGCCTCCTACGAGCAGTACTTC; CDR3: CAWNLRGGGASYEQYF
V: TRBV4-2; length: 15; size: NA; J: TRBJ1-2; D: TRBD1; DNA: TGTGCCAGCAGCCAAATGGGACAGGGTAGAGGCGGCTACACCTTC; CDR3: CASSQMGQGRGGYTF
V: TRBV5-8; length: 16; size: NA; J: TRBJ2-2; D: NA; DNA: TGTGCCAGCAGCTTGAAGCGGGTTAGGGACACCGGGGAGCTGTTTTTT; CDR3: CASSLKRVRDTGELFF
V: TRBV27; length: 15; size: once; J: TRBJ1-6; D: NA; DNA: TGTGCCAGCAGTTTTTCCAGGGATCATAATTCACCCCTCCACTTT; CDR3: CASSFSRDHNSPLHF
V: TRBV5-4; length: 15; size: NA; J: TRBJ1-2; D: NA; DNA: TGTGCCAGCAGGAATGGGACAAATCCCTACTATGGCTACACCTTC; CDR3: CASRNGTNPYYGYTF